Below are 17 T cell receptor beta chains sequenced from a single sample in a study of regulatory T cells in long-lasting Graves disease. Time point indicated: newly diagnosed GD, antithyroid drugs for less than 3 months. PBMC RNA served as the TCR library source. Building of the TCR beta libraries involved iRepertoire HTBI primers and Arm-PCR of CDR3 regions. MiXCR was run by TCRdb on the multiplex PCR reads, yielding one entry per CDR3 protein. The repertoire consists of 250,000 to 400,000 distinct CDR3 sequences, with more than 15% occurring once and the leading ten covering 38%. The specimen comprised peripheral blood mononuclear cells (PBMCs), sampled at new diagnosis, from a patient treated with antithyroid drugs. The receptors shown here come from a female donor with Graves disease.

Many counts were recorded for this clonotype. The chain combines TRBV20-1 with TRBJ2-7; D might be TRBD2 (5 bases). V lost 7 bases and J lost 0, with 7 bases in between. Germline CDR1 reads DFQATT; CDR2 reads SNEGSKA (reference sequence). CDR3 length: 11 amino acids. This CDR3 is CSVASSYEQYF. CDR3 nucleotides: TGCAGTGTAGCGTCCTCCTACGAGCAGTACTTC.

This clonotype has ten or more counts. The J gene is TRBJ2-7, the V gene TRBV5-1, with D possibly being TRBD2 (5 bases). Deletions cut 1 base from V and 6 bases from J, with 11 bases between. This CDR3 has 13 residues. The germline V gene has CDR1 SGHRS and CDR2 YFSETQ. In nucleotides, the CDR3 is TGCGCCAGCAGCTTGACCCCCGGGGTCGAGCAGTACTTC. The encoded protein is CASSLTPGVEQYF.

The chain joins TRBV5-1 to TRBJ2-5; no clear D. Germline-derived CDR1 and CDR2 are SGHRS and YFSETQ. This CDR3 has 11 residues. Trimming cost V 5 bases and J 5 bases, with 7 bases left between them. CDR3 residues: CASRSGETQYF. In DNA form, the CDR3 reads TGCGCCAGCAGGTCCGGGGAGACCCAGTACTTC.

This clonotype showed up many times. J is TRBJ1-6 and V is TRBV18; 10 positions agree with TRBD1. Germline lookup yields CDR1 KGHSH and CDR2 LQKENI. V gave up 3 bases and J gave up 8 bases; unmatched junction bases: 4. The CDR3 has 15 residues. CDR3 sequence: CASSPLGTGDSPLHF. CDR3 in DNA: TGTGCCAGCTCACCTTTAGGGACAGGGGATTCACCCCTCCACTTT.

The table lists this clonotype with many counts. The CDR3 sequence: CASSQDVGSTYEQYF. The CDR3 nucleotides are TGTGCCAGCAGCCAAGACGTGGGGTCCACCTACGAGCAGTACTTC. The chain joins TRBV3-1 to TRBJ2-7; D ambiguous. Deletions cut 0 bases from V and 2 bases from J, with 11 bases between. Germline V lookup: CDR1 LGHDT, CDR2 YNNKEL (reference sequence). CDR3 length: 15 residues.

The sample holds many counts of this clonotype. V gene TRBV28 combines with J gene TRBJ2-2; a possible D gene is TRBD1 (5 bases). Germline V gene lookup returns CDR1 MDHEN and CDR2 SYDVKM. The CDR3 extends over 15 amino acids. Trimming cost V 2 bases and J 0 bases, with 7 bases left between them. The CDR3: CASSLDRPNTGELFF. In DNA, the CDR3 is TGTGCCAGCAGTTTAGACAGACCGAACACCGGGGAGCTGTTTTTT.

The chain links TRBV7-8 to TRBJ1-2; possibly TRBD1 for D (6 bases). CDR3 length: 13 amino acids. From germline, CDR1 is SGHVS and CDR2 FQNEAQ. V lost 5 bases and J 3 bases, leaving 10 bases between the germline ends. CDR3 coding DNA: TGTGCCAGCAGCAGGGGGACCGACTATGGCTACACCTTC. It yields the protein CASSRGTDYGYTF.

This clonotype was counted at least ten times. The J gene is TRBJ2-2, the V gene TRBV2; 12 bases agree with TRBD1. Germline CDR1 SNHLY, CDR2 FYNNEI. The CDR3 totals 14 residues. With 7 bases clipped from V and 6 bases from J, the junction kept 3 bases outside the gene matches. CDR3 nucleotides: TGTGCCAGCAAAGGGACAGGGGGCCCCGGGGAGCTGTTTTTT. Translating gives CASKGTGGPGELFF.

This clonotype was observed at least ten times. The chain couples TRBV28 to TRBJ1-2; D is ambiguous. V lost 6 bases and J 7 bases, leaving 9 bases between the germline ends. In germline, CDR1 is MDHEN, CDR2 SYDVKM. The CDR3 has 11 residues. This chain's CDR3 is CASRVTSGYTF. DNA of the CDR3: TGTGCCAGCAGGGTCACGAGTGGCTACACCTTC.

A word on this clonotype: With a far larger clone one base away, a read error is the likely cause. The rearrangement joins TRBV11-2 to TRBJ2-1; D may be TRBD2 (6 bases). Germline values: CDR1 SGHAT, CDR2 FQNNGV. This CDR3 is 15 amino acids long. CDR3 sequence reads: CASSLTGSGWNERFF. DNA for the CDR3: TGTGCCAGCAGCTTAACCGGGAGTGGGTGGAATGAGCGGTTCTTC.

This clonotype was seen many times. The J gene is TRBJ2-1, the V gene TRBV6-5; TRBD2 matches at 10 bases. CDR3 length: 17 residues. Germline CDR1 is MNHEY and CDR2 is SVGAGI. Losses at the gene ends were 2 bases for V and 9 bases for J; bases not matched to a gene: 13. The CDR3 sequence: CASSYPLAGDGTLEQFF. The CDR3 DNA reads as TGTGCCAGCAGTTACCCGCTAGCGGGAGACGGCACACTTGAGCAGTTCTTC.

This clonotype was observed at least ten times. The chain carries TRBV6-5 and TRBJ2-7; D call uncertain. V shed 0 bases and J shed 4 bases, with 7 bases lying between them. The CDR3 extends over 13 amino acids. Germline V gene lookup returns CDR1 MNHEY and CDR2 SVGAGI. This chain's CDR3 is CASSYSPEYEQYF. For the CDR3, the DNA is TGTGCCAGCAGTTACTCGCCGGAATACGAGCAGTACTTC.

This clonotype has ten or more counts. The chain has TRBV6-5 and TRBJ2-7; 9 bases map to TRBD2. The J segment lost 4 bases and the V segment lost 4 bases, leaving 5 bases of the junction unmatched. Per germline, CDR1 MNHEY and CDR2 SVGAGI. This CDR3 comprises 14 residues. As DNA, the CDR3 is TGTGCCAGCAGTTGGGCTAGCGGGGCGTACGAGCAGTACTTC. Protein: CASSWASGAYEQYF.

With regard to this clonotype: This may arise from a read error, as a much more abundant clone is one base away. Because the CDR3 is missing its conserved closing phenylalanine or tryptophan, this is likely a read error. The chain joins TRBV5-5 to TRBJ2-3; unclear D gene. Per germline, CDR1 SGHKS and CDR2 YYEKEE (reference sequence). V lost 3 bases and J 0 bases, leaving 8 bases between the germline ends. This CDR3 spans 14 amino acids. The CDR3 bases are TGTGCCAGCAGCTCGACACCTAGCACAGATACGCAGTATTAT. It specifies CASSSTPSTDTQYY.

Ten or more counts support this clonotype. The CDR3, as DNA: TGTGCCAGCAGTTACACTAGCGAGATCACCGGGGAGCTGTTTTTT. Translating gives CASSYTSEITGELFF. V usage is TRBV6-5 and J usage is TRBJ2-2, with 7 bases fitting TRBD2. From germline, CDR1 is MNHEY and CDR2 SVGAGI. CDR3 length: 15 residues. V lost 2 bases to trimming and J lost 4 bases; unmatched junction nucleotides: 4.

The table lists this clonotype with many counts. The chain couples TRBV12-3 or TRBV12-4 to TRBJ2-3, with no clear D. The V and J ends lost 2 bases and 9 bases respectively, with 12 bases between them. This CDR3 has 13 amino acids. The chain's CDR3 is CASSLSRSRTQYF. The CDR3 coding sequence is TGTGCCAGCAGTTTAAGTAGGAGTAGAACGCAGTATTTT.

At least ten counts were recorded for this clonotype. This chain links TRBV6-1 with TRBJ2-1; D is uncertain. The CDR3 is 16 amino acids. V was clipped by 5 bases and J by 0 bases, with 14 bases between them. Germline values: CDR1 MNHNS, CDR2 SASEGT. The CDR3 is CASSPGRISSYNEQFF. The CDR3 DNA sequence: TGTGCCAGCAGTCCAGGACGGATATCCTCCTACAATGAGCAGTTCTTC.